This T cell receptor beta chain was captured in a study of blood T cell repertoires in COVID-19. Study-level background: The origin of the acute and convalescent COVID-19 samples was the United States, Italy and Spain.

The repertoire was sequenced with immunoSEQ multiplex PCR; TCRdb's copy has only in-frame clones and lacks some. Altogether 140,000 or so clones are present, about 89% being singletons, with the ten largest covering roughly 35%. The CDR3 has 15 residues. Trimming cost V 8 bases and J 0 bases, with 11 bases left between them. CDR1 is SGHTA, CDR2 FQGNSA, per germline. Sequenced material: peripheral blood. This rearrangement joins TRBV7-2 to TRBJ1-6; unclear D gene. This clonotype originated in a man aged 50 or older who had recovered from COVID-19. CDR3 DNA: TGTGCCAGCTTCGAAGGGAGCTCCTATAATTCACCCCTCCACTTT. It yields the protein CASFEGSSYNSPLHF.